What follows describes a single TCR beta chain. The antigen is undetermined. The data originate from a study of T cell repertoires in cytomegalovirus infection. Study in general: Recently described HLA-C-restricted plus well-studied HLA-B-restricted CMV epitopes were used. CMV infection and matching HLA type were both indicated by public TCR beta signatures. Study-level findings and limits: There were carriers of CMV plus the relevant HLA, and cumulative public TCR beta family frequency identified them. CMV-specific HLA-C-restricted TCR beta clonotypes dominated the ex vivo response.

Via MiXCR, TCRdb re-called the reads, giving one row per CDR3 protein. Of 250,000 to 300,000 distinct CDR3 sequences listed, under 25% were seen once; the top ten hold roughly 19%. Trimming took 6 bases from V and 1 from J, leaving 18 bases between them. CDR3 length equals 16 residues. The receptor's source is a human donor in good health (CMV status not recorded). Some clones in this sample may be carry-over from other donors' samples. The input for sequencing was cultured PBMCs, taken from culture after CMV antigen stimulation. The rearrangement links TRBV12-3 or TRBV12-4 to TRBJ1-1; maybe TRBD1 (6 bases). In DNA, the CDR3 is TGTGCCAGCAGCCAAATGGGGAGGGGGAGGAACACTGAAGCTTTCTTT. It specifies CASSQMGRGRNTEAFF.